There are a few counts of the clone carrying this TCR beta chain. The V and J ends lost 4 bases and 6 bases, in that order; junction bases with no gene match: 8. There are 15 residues in the CDR3. Germline values: CDR1 SGHTA, CDR2 FQGTGA. The data derive from a study of T cells in Graves' hyperthyroidism and ophthalmopathy. TCR beta CDR3 regions were amplified from RNA transcripts. HTBI primers were the set used in a first-round RT-PCR of the TCR CDR3. MiXCR, applied by TCRdb to the multiplex PCR reads, yields one record per CDR3 protein. The data contain approximately 260,000 distinct CDR3 sequences, 12% to 15% of them singletons.

This TCR derives from a woman between 45 and 65 years old with Graves' hyperthyroidism that later progressed to Graves' ophthalmopathy. This chain uses TRBV7-3 with TRBJ1-2, with TRBD1 matching over 10 bases. Sequencing was done on a sample of blood. Here the CDR3 DNA reads TGTGCCAGCAGCTCACCCTCGGGACAGGGGAATGGCTACACCTTC. Translated: CASSSPSGQGNGYTF.